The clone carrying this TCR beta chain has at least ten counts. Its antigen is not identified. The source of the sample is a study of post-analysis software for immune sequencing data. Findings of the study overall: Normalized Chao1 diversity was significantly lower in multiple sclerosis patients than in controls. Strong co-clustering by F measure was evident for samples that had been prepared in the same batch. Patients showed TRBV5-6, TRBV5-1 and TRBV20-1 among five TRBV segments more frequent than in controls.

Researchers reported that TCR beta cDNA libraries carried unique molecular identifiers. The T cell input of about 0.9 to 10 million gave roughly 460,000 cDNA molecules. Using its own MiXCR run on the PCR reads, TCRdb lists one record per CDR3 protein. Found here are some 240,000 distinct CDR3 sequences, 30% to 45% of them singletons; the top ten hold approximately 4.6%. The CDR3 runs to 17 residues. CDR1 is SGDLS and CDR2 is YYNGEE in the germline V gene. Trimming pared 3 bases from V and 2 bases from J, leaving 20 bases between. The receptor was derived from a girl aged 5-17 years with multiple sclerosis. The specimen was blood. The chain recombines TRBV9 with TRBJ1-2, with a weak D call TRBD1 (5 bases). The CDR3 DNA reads TGTGCCAGCAGCGAGCCGTGGGCAGGGTCGTTGAACTATGGCTACACCTTC. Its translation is CASSEPWAGSLNYGYTF. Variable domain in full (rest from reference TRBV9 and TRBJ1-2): DSGVTQTPKHLITATGQRVTLRCSPRSGDLSVYWYQQSLDQGLQFLIQYYNGEERAKGNILERFSAQQFPDLHSELNLSSLELGDSALYFCASSEPWAGSLNYGYTFGSGTRLTVV.